This TCR beta chain came from a study of neurological immune-mediated disorders. Germline V gene sequence: CDR1 KGHDR, CDR2 SFDVKD. Trimming pared 3 bases from V and 5 bases from J, leaving 15 bases between. This CDR3 contains 16 residues. TCRdb re-called the 5' RACE reads through MiXCR, storing one row per CDR3 protein. This sample has roughly 70,000 distinct CDR3 sequences, with roughly 4.9% found just once. Material for sequencing was PBMCs. The receptor's source is a woman aged 70-85 years with multiple sclerosis. The V and J genes are TRBV24-1 and TRBJ2-2; tentatively, D is TRBD2 (5 bases). The CDR3: CATSDNSNEGTGELFF. CDR3 DNA: TGTGCCACCAGTGATAATTCGAACGAGGGAACCGGGGAGCTGTTTTTT.